This T cell receptor beta chain was retrieved from a study of OX40 agonist ivuxolimab in advanced cancers. The method was immunoSEQ multiplex PCR; TCRdb's version includes in-frame clones alone and lacks a portion of them. Of 45,000 to 65,000 clones in the sample, more than 80% were seen once. Trimming left V 3 bases short and J 4 bases short, with 9 bases between. CDR1 and CDR2 (germline): SEHNR, FQNEAQ (reference sequence). There are 13 residues in the CDR3. The sample was CD4+ or CD8+ T cells sorted from blood, taken in a trial of the OX40 agonist ivuxolimab. The source is an adult with an advanced solid tumor such as melanoma, head and neck, liver or kidney cancer. The chain recombines TRBV7-9 with TRBJ2-5; D perhaps matches TRBD2 (5 bases). This chain's CDR3 is CASSFAGGETQYF. Written as DNA, the CDR3 is TGTGCCAGCAGCTTCGCAGGAGGAGAGACCCAGTACTTC.